Each of the 18 T cell receptor beta chains below was sequenced from the same sample in a study of shared clonotypes between healthy human individuals (dated by TCRdb to the early 2020s). Libraries were made using the immunoSEQ multiplex PCR assay. TCRdb carries this immuneACCESS record with in-frame sequences only. Its versions omit some clonotypes, under half of them owing to an unresolved V gene in the studies checked, with the rest unexplained. Recorded for this sample are about 2.1 million clones; 93% of them occurred a single time. The top ten clonotypes cover about 1.7% of the sample. For the CD8 naive samples, CD45RO-negative cells were positively selected for CCR7, yielding a CD45RA+CCR7+ population from which TemRA cells were excluded. What was sequenced was naive CD8+ T cells from PBMCs. Taken with the paper, the label for cell subset or site translates to: CD45RA+CCR7+. These receptors all stem from a man younger than 35 in good health. Some clones in this sample may be carry-over from other donors' samples.

This clone was recorded only once. The J gene is TRBJ2-5, the V gene TRBV29-1; 9 nucleotides agree with TRBD2. Germline assignment: CDR1 SQVTM and CDR2 ANQGSEA. The J segment lost 7 bases and the V segment lost 7 bases, leaving 10 bases of the junction unmatched. This CDR3 comprises 13 residues. CDR3 loop: CSGRAGGIGTQYF. The CDR3 coding sequence is TGCAGCGGCCGAGCGGGAGGCATCGGGACCCAGTACTTC.

The V call is TRBV9, the J call TRBJ2-1, with 8 nucleotides matching TRBD2. With 4 bases clipped from V and 0 bases from J, the junction kept 9 bases outside the gene matches. The CDR3 totals 17 residues. CDR1 and CDR2 from the germline V gene are SGDLS and YYNGEE. This CDR3 reads CASSLSGSASSYNEQFF. The CDR3 coding sequence is TGTGCCAGCAGCCTAAGCGGGAGCGCTAGCTCCTACAATGAGCAGTTCTTC.

CDR3 region: CASSFYGTSGVQETQYF. The CDR3 DNA follows: TGTGCCAGCAGTTTCTACGGGACTAGCGGGGTCCAAGAGACCCAGTACTTC. This chain connects TRBV27 to TRBJ2-5; 13 bases align to TRBD2. This CDR3 is built from 17 residues. The germline V gene encodes CDR1 MNHEY and CDR2 SMNVEV (reference sequence). V was pared by 3 bases and J by 1 base, with 5 bases of the junction left unmatched.

This clone was seen once. This rearrangement joins TRBV6-6 to TRBJ2-3; D possibly corresponds to TRBD1 (6 bases). CDR3 length: 14 amino acids. The germline V gene has CDR1 MNHNY and CDR2 SVGAGI (reference sequence). V was trimmed by 11 bases and J by 1 base, leaving 16 bases between them. The CDR3 is CAVQGAFRTDTQYF. Written as DNA, the CDR3 is TGTGCCGTACAGGGAGCGTTTCGCACAGATACGCAGTATTTT.

The rearrangement uses TRBV7-9 and TRBJ2-7, with TRBD1 matching 9 bases. Germline CDR1 and CDR2: SEHNR and FQNEAQ (reference sequence). With 5 bases clipped from V and 5 bases from J, the junction kept 10 bases outside the gene matches. The CDR3 runs 15 residues. CDR3 DNA sequence: TGTGCCAGCAGCGCGAGGACAGGGGCTGCCCACGAGCAGTACTTC. Translated, it gives CASSARTGAAHEQYF.

The J gene is TRBJ1-5, the V gene TRBV9; D may be TRBD1 (5 bases). Deletions cut 8 bases from V and 4 bases from J, with 19 bases between. The CDR3 covers 15 residues. The V gene's germline CDR1 is SGDLS and CDR2 YYNGEE. The CDR3 nucleotides read TGTGCCAGTTCCGGGGCAGGGAGTGGGAATCAGCCCCAGCATTTT. This encodes CASSGAGSGNQPQHF.

The chain couples TRBV19 to TRBJ2-2; maybe TRBD2 (7 bases). Germline V gives CDR1 LNHDA, CDR2 SQIVND (reference sequence). V was clipped by 6 bases and J by 3 bases, with 14 bases between them. This CDR3 spans 15 amino acids. The CDR3 spells CASSWAGADTGELFF. In DNA form, the CDR3 reads TGTGCCAGTAGCTGGGCGGGGGCGGACACCGGGGAGCTGTTTTTT.

V and J are TRBV28 and TRBJ1-5; D remains ambiguous. Germline lookup yields CDR1 MDHEN and CDR2 SYDVKM. The CDR3 is 15 amino acids. The ends were cut back, 6 bases at V and 4 bases at J, with 16 bases in the middle. This CDR3 reads CASRVDVGRNQPQHF. The CDR3 bases are TGTGCCAGCAGAGTGGACGTTGGGCGTAATCAGCCCCAGCATTTT.

The gene calls are TRBV7-9 and TRBJ2-2; TRBD2 matches at 9 bases. This CDR3 is built from 18 residues. The V and J ends lost 2 bases and 3 bases, in that order; junction bases with no gene match: 10. Germline CDR1 SEHNR, CDR2 FQNEAQ (reference sequence). This chain's CDR3 is CASSLWGGRADDTGELFF. CDR3 DNA sequence: TGTGCCAGCAGCTTATGGGGCGGGAGGGCCGACGACACCGGGGAGCTGTTTTTT.

The V gene is TRBV27, the J gene TRBJ1-2; D unclear. Per germline, CDR1 MNHEY and CDR2 SMNVEV (reference sequence). This CDR3 is built from 16 residues. V was clipped by 5 bases and J by 2 bases, with 18 bases between them. CDR3 nucleotide sequence: TGTGCCAGCAGTGCCTACACTCGGGCATCCAACTATGGCTACACCTTC. Translation: CASSAYTRASNYGYTF.

Remarks on this clone: One junction end does not reproduce the germline sequence, and a read error may be involved. The chain is built from TRBV2 and TRBJ2-7, with D unresolved. The CDR3 is 13 amino acids. CDR1 is SNHLY and CDR2 is FYNNEI in the germline V gene. The CDR3 loop is CASSPRNSYERYF. CDR3 DNA: TGTGCCAGCAGCCCCAGAAACAGCTACGAGCGGTACTTC.

The rearrangement uses TRBV28 and TRBJ2-1; D possibly corresponds to TRBD1 (5 bases). Germline V lookup: CDR1 MDHEN, CDR2 SYDVKM. V dropped 2 bases and J dropped 4 bases, with 6 bases sitting between them. CDR3 length equals 13 residues. CDR3 sequence (DNA): TGTGCCAGCAGTTTACCAGGGTACAATGAGCAGTTCTTC. Protein product: CASSLPGYNEQFF.

The genes are TRBV6-4 and TRBJ2-3; 9 nucleotides match TRBD2. In germline, CDR1 is MRHNA, CDR2 SNTAGT. This CDR3 contains 19 residues. The V gene end was trimmed by 2 bases and the J gene end by 5 bases; junction bases not matched to a gene: 17. CDR3 coding DNA: TGTGCCAGCAGTGACACGCCACCGGGGCGGGAGGGCCGGATAGATACGCAGTATTTT. This encodes CASSDTPPGREGRIDTQYF.

This chain joins TRBV5-6 and TRBJ1-1; D gene uncertain. The CDR3 loop spans 14 amino acids. Trimming stripped 5 bases from V and 6 bases from J, with 17 bases between. Germline-derived CDR1 and CDR2 are SGHDT and YYEEEE. The CDR3 sequence is CASSSPHRGSEAFF. CDR3 in DNA: TGTGCCAGCAGTTCCCCCCACCGCGGTTCTGAAGCTTTCTTT.

The chain has TRBV6-5 and TRBJ2-5; 11 bases fit TRBD1. The J call may be incorrect, as the DNA end agrees better with TRBJ2-7. Germline CDR1 is MNHEY and CDR2 is SVGAGI. The CDR3 extends over 15 amino acids. CDR3 DNA: TGTGCCAGCAGCCTAGGGACAGGGGGCTCCTACGAGCAGTACTTC. It translates to CASSLGTGGSYEQYF.

The chain recombines TRBV6-5 with TRBJ1-5, with D hard to call. The CDR3 length is 14 residues. Trimming took 6 bases from V and 2 from J, leaving 11 bases between them. Germline values: CDR1 MNHEY, CDR2 SVGAGI. In DNA, the CDR3 is TGTGCCAGCAGAAAGAACCGGGGCAATCAGCCCCAGCATTTT. Its protein product is CASRKNRGNQPQHF.

The genes are TRBV6-1 and TRBJ1-4; no clear D gene. CDR3 size: 18 residues. With 2 bases removed from V and 6 bases from J, the gap between germline ends came to 22 bases. Looked up from germline, CDR1 is MNHNS and CDR2 is SASEGT. The CDR3 DNA follows: TGTGCCAGCAGTGAATGGGAAGGTTTGGGAGTCTTGGATGAAAAACTGTTTTTT. Its protein product is CASSEWEGLGVLDEKLFF.

Of note for this clone: Distinct nucleotide sequences in the sample also encode this CDR3. The chain joins TRBV6-1 to TRBJ1-5; D is ambiguous. CDR3 size: 14 residues. Per germline, CDR1 MNHNS and CDR2 SASEGT. Trimming removed 2 bases at V and 1 base at J, with 6 bases between. The CDR3 region is CASSERGSNQPQHF. In DNA, the CDR3 is TGTGCCAGCAGTGAACGAGGAAGCAATCAGCCCCAGCATTTT.